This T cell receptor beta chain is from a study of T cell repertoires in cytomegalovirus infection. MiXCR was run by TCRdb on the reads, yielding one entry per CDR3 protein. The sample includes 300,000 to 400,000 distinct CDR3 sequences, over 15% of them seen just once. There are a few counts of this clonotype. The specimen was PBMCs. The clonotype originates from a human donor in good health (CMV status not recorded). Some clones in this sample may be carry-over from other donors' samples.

This chain's CDR3 is CASSQDFRRDSGTDTQYF. CDR3 DNA sequence: TGTGCCAGCAGCCAAGATTTCCGACGGGACTCCGGCACAGATACGCAGTATTTT. The chain is built from TRBV3-1 and TRBJ2-3; D might be TRBD2 (6 bases). Trimming removed 0 bases at V and 1 base at J, with 17 bases between. CDR1 is LGHDT and CDR2 is YNNKEL in the germline V gene (reference sequence). CDR3 length: 18 residues.